The clone carrying this T cell receptor (beta chain) has only a few counts. Its specificity is not known. This entry belongs to a study of T cells after yellow fever vaccination. Whole-study results and caveats: After the booster, around 95% of CD4 and approximately 90% of CD8 primary-response clones were re-detected.

TCRdb recomputed calls from the 5' RACE reads with MiXCR, one row per CDR3 protein. The table lists just under 600,000 distinct CDR3 sequences, roughly 14% of them singletons. Germline V CDR1 and CDR2: DFQATT, SNEGSKA (reference sequence). V was pared by 3 bases and J by 1 base, with 19 bases between. The CDR3 consists of 17 residues. This sample comprised PBMCs, obtained on the day of the yellow fever booster vaccination. This TCR derives from a man between 25 and 39 years old who received the YFV17D yellow fever vaccine. This sequence joins TRBV20-1 and TRBJ2-1; weak D call: TRBD2 (6 bases). The CDR3 DNA reads as TGCAGTGCTAGCGGAGGGATAAGGGGCACATCCTACAATGAGCAGTTCTTC. Translated: CSASGGIRGTSYNEQFF.